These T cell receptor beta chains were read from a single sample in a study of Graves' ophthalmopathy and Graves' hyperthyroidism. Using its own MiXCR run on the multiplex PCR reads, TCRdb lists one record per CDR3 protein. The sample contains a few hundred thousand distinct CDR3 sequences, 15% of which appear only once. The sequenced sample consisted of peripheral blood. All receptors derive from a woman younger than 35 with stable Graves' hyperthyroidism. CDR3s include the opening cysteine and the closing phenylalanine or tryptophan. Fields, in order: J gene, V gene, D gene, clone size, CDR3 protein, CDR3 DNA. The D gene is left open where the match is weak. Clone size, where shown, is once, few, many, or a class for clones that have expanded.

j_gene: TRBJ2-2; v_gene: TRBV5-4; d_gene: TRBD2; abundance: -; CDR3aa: CASSLKQRGAMNTGELFF; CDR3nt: TGTGCCAGCAGCTTGAAACAGCGGGGGGCGATGAACACCGGGGAGCTGTTTTTT
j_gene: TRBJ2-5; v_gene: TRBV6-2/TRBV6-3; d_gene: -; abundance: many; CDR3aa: CASRSSGGKETQYF; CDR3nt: TGTGCCAGCAGAAGTTCTGGGGGTAAAGAGACCCAGTACTTC
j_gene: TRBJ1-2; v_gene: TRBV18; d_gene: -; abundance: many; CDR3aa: CASSPSGDRDGYTF; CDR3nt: TGTGCCAGCTCACCATCAGGGGATAGGGACGGCTACACCTTC
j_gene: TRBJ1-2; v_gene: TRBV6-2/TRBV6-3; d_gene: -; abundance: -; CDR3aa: CASSQDKGLRGFCYTF; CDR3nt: TGTGCCAGCAGCCAGGACAAGGGGCTGCGGGGCTTTTGCTACACCTTC
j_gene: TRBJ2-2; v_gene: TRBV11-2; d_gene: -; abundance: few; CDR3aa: CASSYGRNGELFF; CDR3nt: TGTGCCAGCAGCTATGGGCGAAACGGGGAGCTGTTTTTT
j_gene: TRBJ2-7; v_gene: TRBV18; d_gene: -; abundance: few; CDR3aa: CASSPFVTGTSYEQYF; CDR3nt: TGTGCCAGCTCACCATTTGTGACAGGTACTAGCTACGAGCAGTACTTC
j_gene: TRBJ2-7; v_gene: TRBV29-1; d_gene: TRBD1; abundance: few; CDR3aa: CSVPGQGGLEQYF; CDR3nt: TGCAGCGTCCCGGGACAGGGGGGCCTAGAGCAGTACTTC
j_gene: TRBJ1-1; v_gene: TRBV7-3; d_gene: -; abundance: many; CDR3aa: CASSLAGGRHTEAFF; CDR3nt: TGTGCCAGCAGCTTAGCGGGGGGTCGTCACACTGAAGCTTTCTTT
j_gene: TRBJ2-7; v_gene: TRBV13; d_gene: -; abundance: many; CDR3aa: CASSLGQGITYEQYF; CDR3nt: TGTGCCAGCAGCTTAGGCCAAGGAATTACCTACGAGCAGTACTTC
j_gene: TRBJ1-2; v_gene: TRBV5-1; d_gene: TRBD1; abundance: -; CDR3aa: CASSLVGTANMIYGYTF; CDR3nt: TGCGCCAGCAGCTTGGTAGGGACAGCCAACATGATCTATGGCTACACCTTC
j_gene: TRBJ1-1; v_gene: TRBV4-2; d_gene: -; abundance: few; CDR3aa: CASSPGQGSKAEAFF; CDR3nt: TGTGCCAGCAGCCCTGGTCAGGGATCTAAAGCTGAAGCTTTCTTT
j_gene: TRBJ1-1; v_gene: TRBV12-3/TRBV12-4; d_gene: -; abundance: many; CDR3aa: CASGGYTEAFF; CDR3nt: TGTGCCAGCGGGGGATACACTGAAGCTTTCTTT
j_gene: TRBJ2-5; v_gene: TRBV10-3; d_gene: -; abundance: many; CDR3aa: CAISESGRETQYF; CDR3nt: TGTGCCATCAGTGAGTCAGGCAGGGAGACCCAGTACTTC
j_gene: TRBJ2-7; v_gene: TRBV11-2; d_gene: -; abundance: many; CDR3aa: CASSLELGKSYEQYF; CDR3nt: TGTGCCAGCAGCCTAGAGTTGGGGAAGTCCTACGAGCAGTACTTC
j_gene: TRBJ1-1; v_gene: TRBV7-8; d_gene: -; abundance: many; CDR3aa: CASSFAPNTEAFF; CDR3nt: TGTGCCAGCAGCTTCGCACCGAACACTGAAGCTTTCTTT
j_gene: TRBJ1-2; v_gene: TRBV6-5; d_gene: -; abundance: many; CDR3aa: CASSYMGANNYGYTF; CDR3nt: TGTGCCAGCAGTTACATGGGGGCAAATAACTATGGCTACACCTTC
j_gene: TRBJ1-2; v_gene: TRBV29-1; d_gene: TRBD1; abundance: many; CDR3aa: CSVGVTGINYGYTF; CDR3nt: TGCAGCGTTGGGGTGACAGGGATAAACTATGGCTACACCTTC
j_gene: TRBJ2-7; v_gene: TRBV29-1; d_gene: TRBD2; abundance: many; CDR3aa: CSVAGGATYEQYF; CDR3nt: TGCAGCGTGGCGGGGGGGGCAACCTACGAGCAGTACTTC
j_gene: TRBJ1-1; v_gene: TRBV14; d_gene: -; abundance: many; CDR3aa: CASSQDWVTEAFF; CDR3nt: TGTGCCAGCAGCCAAGACTGGGTCACTGAAGCTTTCTTT
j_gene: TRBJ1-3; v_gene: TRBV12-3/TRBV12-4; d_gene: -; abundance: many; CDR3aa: CASSTGQDTIYF; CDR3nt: TGTGCCAGCAGTACAGGCCAAGACACCATATATTTT
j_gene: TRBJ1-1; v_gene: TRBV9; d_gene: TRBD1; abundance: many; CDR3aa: CASSQGASPEAFF; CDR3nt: TGTGCCAGTTCCCAGGGGGCGAGCCCTGAAGCTTTCTTT
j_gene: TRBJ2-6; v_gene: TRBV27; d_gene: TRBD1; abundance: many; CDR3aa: CASRSRQGTGANVLTF; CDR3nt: TGTGCCAGCCGATCTCGACAGGGGACCGGGGCCAACGTCCTGACTTTC
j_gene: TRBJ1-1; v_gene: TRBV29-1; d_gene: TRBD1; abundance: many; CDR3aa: CSVLFQTGGRTEAFF; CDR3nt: TGCAGCGTTCTGTTCCAAACAGGGGGCCGCACTGAAGCTTTCTTT
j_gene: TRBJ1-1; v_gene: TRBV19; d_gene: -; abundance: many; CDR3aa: CASSIGRGSTEAFF; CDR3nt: TGTGCCAGTAGTATAGGAAGGGGATCCACTGAAGCTTTCTTT
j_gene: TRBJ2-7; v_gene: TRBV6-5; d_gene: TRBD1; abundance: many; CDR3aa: CASSYSLTGLYEQYF; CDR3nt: TGTGCCAGCAGTTACTCCCTGACAGGGCTCTACGAGCAGTACTTC
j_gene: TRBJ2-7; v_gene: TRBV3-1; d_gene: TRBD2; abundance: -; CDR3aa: CASSHLAGKEQYF; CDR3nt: TGTGCCAGCAGCCACCTAGCGGGAAAGGAGCAGTACTTC
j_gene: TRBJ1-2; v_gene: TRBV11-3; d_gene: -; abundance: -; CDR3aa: CASSFRRNYGYTF; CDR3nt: TGTGCCAGCAGCTTTCGGAGGAACTATGGCTACACCTTC
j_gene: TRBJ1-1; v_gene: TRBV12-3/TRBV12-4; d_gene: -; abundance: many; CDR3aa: CASSFGDTGFTEAFF; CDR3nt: TGTGCCAGCAGTTTTGGGGACACGGGGTTCACTGAAGCTTTCTTT
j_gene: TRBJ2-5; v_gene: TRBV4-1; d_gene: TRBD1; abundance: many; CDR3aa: CASSQEGGRTQYF; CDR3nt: TGCGCCAGCAGCCAAGAAGGGGGCAGGACCCAGTACTTC
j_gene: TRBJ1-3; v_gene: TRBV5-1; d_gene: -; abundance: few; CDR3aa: CASSLRSGAGNTIYF; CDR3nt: TGCGCCAGCAGCTTGCGTTCAGGGGCTGGAAACACCATATATTTC
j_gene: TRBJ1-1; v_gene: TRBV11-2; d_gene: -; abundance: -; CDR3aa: CASVGTEAFF; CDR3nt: TGTGCCTCGGTGGGCACTGAAGCTTTCTTT
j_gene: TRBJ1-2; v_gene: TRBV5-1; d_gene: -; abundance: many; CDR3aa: CASAERGVDGYTF; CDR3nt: TGCGCCAGCGCCGAAAGGGGGGTAGATGGCTACACCTTC
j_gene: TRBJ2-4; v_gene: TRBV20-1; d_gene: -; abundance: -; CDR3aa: CSAMGHNIQYF; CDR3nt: TGCAGTGCTATGGGGCATAACATTCAGTACTTC
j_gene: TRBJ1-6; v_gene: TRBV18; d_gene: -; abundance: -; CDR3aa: CSSSPLDSNNSPLHF; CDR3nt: TGTTCCAGCTCACCCTTGGACAGTAATAATTCACCCCTCCACTTT
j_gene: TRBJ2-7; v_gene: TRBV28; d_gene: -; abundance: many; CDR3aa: CASSPADRYEQYF; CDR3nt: TGTGCCAGCAGTCCCGCGGACCGCTACGAGCAGTACTTC
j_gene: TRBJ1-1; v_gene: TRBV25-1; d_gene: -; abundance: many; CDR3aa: CASSPDPNTEAFF; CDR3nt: TGTGCCAGCAGCCCTGACCCGAACACTGAAGCTTTCTTT
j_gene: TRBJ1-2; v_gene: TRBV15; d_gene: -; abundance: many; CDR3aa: CATSRGLGRGVNNGYTF; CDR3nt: TGTGCCACCAGCAGAGGGTTGGGCAGGGGAGTAAATAACGGCTACACCTTC
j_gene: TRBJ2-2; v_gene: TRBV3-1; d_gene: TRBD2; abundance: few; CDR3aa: CASSPTSGWGELFF; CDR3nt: TGTGCCAGCAGCCCCACTAGCGGTTGGGGGGAGCTGTTTTTT
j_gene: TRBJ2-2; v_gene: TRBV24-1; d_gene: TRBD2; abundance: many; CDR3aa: CATSDPGTSYSGELFF; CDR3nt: TGTGCCACCAGTGATCCCGGGACTAGTTATTCCGGGGAGCTGTTTTTT
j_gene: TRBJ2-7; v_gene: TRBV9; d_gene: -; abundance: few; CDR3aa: CASSVVETGEDEQYF; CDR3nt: TGTGCCAGCAGCGTAGTAGAGACGGGGGAGGACGAGCAGTACTTC
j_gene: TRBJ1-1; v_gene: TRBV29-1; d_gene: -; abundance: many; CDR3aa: CSGDGYGQPMNTEAFF; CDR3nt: TGCAGCGGCGACGGATATGGGCAGCCCATGAACACTGAAGCTTTCTTT
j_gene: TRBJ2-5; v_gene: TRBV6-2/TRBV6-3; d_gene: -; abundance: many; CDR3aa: CASSYWTATRETQYF; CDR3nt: TGTGCCAGCAGTTACTGGACAGCCACAAGAGAGACCCAGTACTTC
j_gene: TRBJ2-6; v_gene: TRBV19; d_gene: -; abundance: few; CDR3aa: CASRMDSTSGANVLTF; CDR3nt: TGTGCCAGTAGGATGGACAGTACCTCTGGGGCCAACGTCCTGACTTTC
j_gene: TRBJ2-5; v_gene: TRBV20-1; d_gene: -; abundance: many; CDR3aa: CSAEPRWGGHQETQYF; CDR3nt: TGCAGTGCCGAGCCTCGATGGGGGGGGCACCAAGAGACCCAGTACTTC
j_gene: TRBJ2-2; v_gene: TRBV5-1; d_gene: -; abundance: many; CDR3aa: CASSLEEGGTGELFF; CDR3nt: TGCGCCAGCAGCTTGGAGGAGGGTGGCACCGGGGAGCTGTTTTTT
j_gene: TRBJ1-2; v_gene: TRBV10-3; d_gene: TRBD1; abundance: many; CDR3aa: CAARQGGDSGYTF; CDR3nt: TGTGCCGCCCGACAGGGCGGCGACTCAGGCTACACCTTC
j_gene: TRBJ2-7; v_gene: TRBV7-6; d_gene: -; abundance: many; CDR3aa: CASTPREKSGFEQYF; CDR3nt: TGTGCCAGCACCCCAAGGGAAAAAAGTGGGTTCGAGCAGTACTTC
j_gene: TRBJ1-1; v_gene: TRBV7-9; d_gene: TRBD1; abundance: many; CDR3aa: CASSVGQGAAFF; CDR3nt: TGTGCCAGCAGCGTCGGACAGGGGGCGGCTTTCTTT
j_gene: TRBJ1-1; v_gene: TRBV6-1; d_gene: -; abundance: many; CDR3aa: CASNGALMNTEAFF; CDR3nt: TGTGCCAGCAATGGGGCTTTGATGAACACTGAAGCTTTCTTT
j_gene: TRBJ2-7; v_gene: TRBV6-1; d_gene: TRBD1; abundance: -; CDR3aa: CASSEPTGGYEQYF; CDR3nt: TGTGCCAGCAGTGAACCGACAGGGGGCTACGAGCAGTACTTC
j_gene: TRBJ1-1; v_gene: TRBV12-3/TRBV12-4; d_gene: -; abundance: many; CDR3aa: CASSFGLRGAFF; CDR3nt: TGTGCCAGCAGTTTCGGGCTCCGAGGAGCTTTCTTT